These 25 T cell receptor beta chains were all obtained from the same sample, sequenced in a study of cytomegalovirus exposure and HLA in healthy donors. PCR involved 60 Vbeta and 13 Jbeta primers. Some clones are missing from TCRdb's copy, which holds only in-frame ones; the method was immunoSEQ multiplex PCR. This table lists tens of thousands of clones. Sample: PBMCs. These receptors were obtained from a woman aged 18-29 years in good health and CMV-seronegative.

The chain employs TRBV29-1 and TRBJ2-6, with 10 nucleotides matching TRBD1. This CDR3 spans 14 amino acids. V shed 6 bases, J shed 10 bases, and the junction held 9 bases outside the gene matches. Germline V gives CDR1 SQVTM, CDR2 ANQGSEA. The CDR3 loop is CSVTGTGVANVLTF. The CDR3 DNA is TGCAGCGTAACCGGGACAGGGGTTGCGAACGTCCTGACTTTC.

The chain uses TRBV5-8 and TRBJ2-1, with D perhaps TRBD2 (6 bases). Germline-derived CDR1 and CDR2 are SGHTS and YDEGEE. V was clipped by 9 bases and J by 3 bases, with 13 bases between them. The CDR3 is 13 amino acids. DNA for the CDR3: TGTGCCACCCCGGGACTCTTCTACAATGAGCAGTTCTTC. Protein: CATPGLFYNEQFF.

V gene TRBV28 combines with J gene TRBJ2-7; D unclear. The germline V and J ends were trimmed by 4 bases and 3 bases, with 7 bases remaining between them. The length of the CDR3 is 12 residues. Germline CDR1 reads MDHEN; CDR2 reads SYDVKM. The CDR3: CASSSPGYEQYF. CDR3 sequence (DNA): TGTGCCAGCAGTTCACCGGGCTACGAGCAGTACTTC.

This chain uses TRBV6-6 with TRBJ1-1; D might be TRBD1 (5 bases). V was cut by 2 bases and J by 7 bases, with 14 bases left in between. The CDR3 contains 14 residues. CDR1 is MNHNY, CDR2 SVGAGI, per germline (reference sequence). DNA of the CDR3: TGTGCCAGCAGTTACACCCAGGGCGGTAGTGAAGCTTTCTTT. Its translation: CASSYTQGGSEAFF.

The chain employs TRBV7-3 and TRBJ2-2, with 9 bases matching TRBD2. This CDR3 comprises 16 residues. V lost 5 bases to trimming and J lost 3 bases; unmatched junction nucleotides: 7. CDR1 and CDR2 from the germline V gene are SGHTA and FQGTGA. DNA for the CDR3: TGTGCCAGCAGCCTGATAGCGGGGGCGGACACCGGGGAGCTGTTTTTT. This codes for CASSLIAGADTGELFF. The full variable domain, with the rest looked up from reference TRBV7-3 and TRBJ2-2, is GAGVSQTPSNKVTEKGKYVELRCDPISGHTALYWYRQSLGQGPEFLIYFQGTGAADDSGLPNDRFFAVRPEGSVSTLKIQRTERGDSAVYLCASSLIAGADTGELFFGEGSRLTVL.

The chain uses TRBV5-1 and TRBJ2-1; D might be TRBD2 (6 bases). V was cut by 6 bases and J by 0 bases, with 19 bases left in between. The germline V gene encodes CDR1 SGHRS and CDR2 YFSETQ. This CDR3 spans 17 amino acids. CDR3 bases: TGCGCCAGCACAAGGGATTCGAGCGGGCTCTCCTACAATGAGCAGTTCTTC. This sequence encodes CASTRDSSGLSYNEQFF. Based on the CDR3 plus reference TRBV5-1 and TRBJ2-1, the full variable domain is KAGVTQTPRYLIKTRGQQVTLSCSPISGHRSVSWYQQTPGQGLQFLFEYFSETQRNKGNFPGRFSGRQFSNSRSEMNVSTLELGDSALYLCASTRDSSGLSYNEQFFGPGTRLTVL.

The chain has TRBV19 and TRBJ2-7; 8 bases fit TRBD1. This CDR3 comprises 15 residues. With 3 bases clipped from V and 3 bases from J, the junction kept 7 bases outside the gene matches. Germline CDR1 reads LNHDA; CDR2 reads SQIVND (reference sequence). As DNA, the CDR3 is TGTGCCAGTAGTATGTCGACAGGGGTCAACTACGAGCAGTACTTC. It specifies CASSMSTGVNYEQYF.

The rearrangement joins TRBV28 to TRBJ2-2; 8 positions agree with TRBD1. The CDR3 covers 13 residues. Per germline, CDR1 MDHEN and CDR2 SYDVKM. The trim removed 2 bases at V and 8 bases at J, leaving 1 base unmatched. The CDR3, as DNA: TGTGCCAGCAGTTTAGGACAGGGTGGGGAGCTGTTTTTT. Protein: CASSLGQGGELFF.

The chain couples TRBV29-1 to TRBJ2-3; 14 bases fit TRBD2. The germline V gene has CDR1 SQVTM and CDR2 ANQGSEA. With 7 bases clipped from V and 2 bases from J, the junction kept 5 bases outside the gene matches. The CDR3 contains 15 residues. CDR3 amino acids: CSARTSGGFTDTQYF. In nucleotides, the CDR3 is TGCAGCGCCAGGACTAGCGGGGGGTTCACAGATACGCAGTATTTT.

V and J are TRBV5-6 and TRBJ1-1; maybe TRBD1 (6 bases). The germline V gene encodes CDR1 SGHDT and CDR2 YYEEEE. V lost 1 base and J 5 bases, leaving 12 bases between the germline ends. This CDR3 has 14 residues. CDR3 bases: TGTGCCAGCAGCTTGTTTTACAGGGATACTGAAGCTTTCTTT. This sequence encodes CASSLFYRDTEAFF.

The V gene is TRBV6-5, the J gene TRBJ2-5, with 7 bases matching TRBD1. The V gene's germline CDR1 is MNHEY and CDR2 SVGAGI. V shed 6 bases, J shed 4 bases, and the junction held 11 bases outside the gene matches. The CDR3 is 15 residues long. The CDR3 DNA is TGTGCCAGCAGGCGCCTCTCGACAGGGAGAGAGACCCAGTACTTC. It yields the protein CASRRLSTGRETQYF.

The chain uses TRBV7-2 and TRBJ2-3, with D possibly being TRBD2 (6 bases). This CDR3 comprises 16 residues. V gave up 5 bases and J gave up 6 bases, with 21 bases separating them. Looked up from germline, CDR1 is SGHTA and CDR2 is FQGNSA. CDR3 nucleotides: TGTGCCAGCAGCCTCAGACTAGTTCCCCTTGGCGATACGCAGTATTTT. Its translation is CASSLRLVPLGDTQYF.

The chain has TRBV5-1 and TRBJ1-2; D not certain. Germline CDR1 and CDR2: SGHRS and YFSETQ. The length of the CDR3 is 12 residues. V was shortened by 4 bases and J by 7 bases, with 11 bases between the two germline ends. The CDR3 nucleotides are TGCGCCAGCAGCCCATCAGACTTTGGCTACACCTTC. Its translation is CASSPSDFGYTF.

CDR3 in DNA: TGTGCCAGCAGGAGGAGGACAGGGCTGGTGAACACTGAAGCTTTCTTT. The encoded protein is CASRRRTGLVNTEAFF. The chain recombines TRBV2 with TRBJ1-1, with TRBD1 identical over 8 bases. Germline assignment: CDR1 SNHLY and CDR2 FYNNEI. Unmatched junction bases numbered 9, after V lost 6 bases and J lost 0 bases. This CDR3 has 16 amino acids. Supplemented by reference TRBV2 and TRBJ1-1, the full variable domain reads EPEVTQTPSHQVTQMGQEVILRCVPISNHLYFYWYRQILGQKVEFLVSFYNNEISEKSEIFDDQFSVERPDGSNFTLKIRSTKLEDSAMYFCASRRRTGLVNTEAFFGQGTRLTVV.

The rearrangement links TRBV5-1 to TRBJ2-7, with D perhaps TRBD2 (7 bases). Deletions cut 0 bases from V and 2 bases from J, with 9 bases between. Germline V gives CDR1 SGHRS, CDR2 YFSETQ. The CDR3 spans 14 residues. The CDR3 here is CASSLEGGAYEQYF. DNA for the CDR3: TGCGCCAGCAGCTTGGAGGGGGGGGCCTACGAGCAGTACTTC.

The chain links TRBV6-1 to TRBJ2-7, with TRBD1 matching over 10 bases. V dropped 5 bases and J dropped 2; count of bases not matched to a gene: 6. The length of the CDR3 is 15 residues. Per the germline V gene, CDR1 is MNHNS and CDR2 is SASEGT. CDR3 sequence: CASSNGDRGAYEQYF. In DNA, the CDR3 is TGTGCCAGCAGTAATGGGGACAGGGGCGCCTACGAGCAGTACTTC.

As to this clone: Germline and junction disagree at one end, which may indicate a read error. The chain joins TRBV30 to TRBJ2-2; perhaps D is TRBD1 or TRBD2 (5 bases each). CDR3 size: 15 residues. Per the germline V gene, CDR1 is GTSNPN and CDR2 is SVGIG (reference sequence). In nucleotides, the CDR3 is TGTGCCGGGAGTCCCTTAGGGGCCCGTGGCGGGGAGCTGTTTTTT. Protein: CAGSPLGARGGELFF.

This chain connects TRBV7-9 to TRBJ1-4; D is perhaps TRBD1 (5 bases). The CDR3 has 12 residues. Germline CDR1 reads SEHNR; CDR2 reads FQNEAQ (reference sequence). Deletions cut 4 bases from V and 12 bases from J, with 12 bases between. The CDR3 loop is CASSWEGTELFF. The DNA of the CDR3 is TGTGCCAGCAGCTGGGAGGGGACCGAACTGTTTTTT.

V usage is TRBV2 and J usage is TRBJ1-6; TRBD1 matches 9 bases. Trimming at V came to 7 bases and at J to 10 bases, leaving 11 bases not matched to a gene. The CDR3 consists of 15 residues. Looked up from germline, CDR1 is SNHLY and CDR2 is FYNNEI. The CDR3 sequence is CASTDSGQGDSPLHF. For the CDR3, the DNA is TGTGCCAGCACTGACTCGGGACAGGGAGACTCACCCCTCCACTTT.

The CDR3 DNA sequence: TGTGCCAGCATCAGGGGCATAGACTATGGCTACACCTTC. As protein: CASIRGIDYGYTF. The genes are TRBV7-9 and TRBJ1-2; possibly TRBD1 for D (6 bases). Per the germline V gene, CDR1 is SEHNR and CDR2 is FQNEAQ (reference sequence). Trimming shortened V by 7 bases and J by 3 bases, and 12 bases separated the two germline ends. The CDR3 is 13 amino acids. The entire variable domain, with the rest obtained from reference TRBV7-9 and TRBJ1-2, is as follows: DTGVSQNPRHKITKRGQNVTFRCDPISEHNRLYWYRQTLGQGPEFLTYFQNEAQLEKSRLLSDRFSAERPKGSFSTLEIQRTEQGDSAMYLCASIRGIDYGYTFGSGTRLTVV.

The J gene is TRBJ1-5, the V gene TRBV5-1, with 9 bases aligning to TRBD1. Per the germline V gene, CDR1 is SGHRS and CDR2 is YFSETQ. The CDR3 is 15 amino acids. With V trimmed by 10 bases and J by 3 bases, 11 bases remained unmatched. CDR3 residues: CALSPGTGPNQPQHF. The CDR3 bases are TGCGCCTTATCTCCCGGGACAGGGCCCAATCAGCCCCAGCATTTT.

The chain is built from TRBV30 and TRBJ2-7; D may be TRBD2 (5 bases). V dropped 0 bases and J dropped 0 bases, with 9 bases sitting between them. The CDR3 is 14 residues long. Germline CDR1 is GTSNPN and CDR2 is SVGIG (reference sequence). In nucleotides, the CDR3 is TGTGCCTGGAGTGTGGAGACTAACTCCTACGAGCAGTACTTC. Its protein product is CAWSVETNSYEQYF.

The V and J genes are TRBV7-2 and TRBJ2-1; TRBD2 aligns across 11 bases. Germline lookup yields CDR1 SGHTA and CDR2 FQGNSA. Losses at the gene ends were 4 bases for V and 15 bases for J; bases not matched to a gene: 11. The length of the CDR3 is 14 residues. CDR3: CASSSQVASGGTFF. The CDR3, as DNA: TGTGCCAGCAGCTCACAGGTGGCTAGCGGGGGGACGTTCTTC.

The rearrangement links TRBV4-1 to TRBJ1-5; TRBD1 aligns across 7 bases. The ends lost 2 bases at V and 1 base at J; junction bases unmatched: 2. The CDR3 loop spans 15 amino acids. Germline V gene lookup returns CDR1 MGHRA and CDR2 YSYEKL. The CDR3: CASSQTQGSNQPQHF. For the CDR3, the DNA is TGCGCCAGCAGCCAAACACAGGGGAGCAATCAGCCCCAGCATTTT.

The V call is TRBV19, the J call TRBJ2-7; 8 bases line up with TRBD2. This CDR3 is built from 16 residues. The germline CDR1 and CDR2 sequences are LNHDA and SQIVND (reference sequence). V lost 4 bases and J lost 3; bases outside the gene matches: 11. The CDR3 DNA follows: TGTGCCAGTAGTACCTCGGGACTAGAGTTCCGCTACGAGCAGTACTTC. Its translation is CASSTSGLEFRYEQYF.